The 21 T cell receptor beta chains below were found in one sample sequenced in a study of blood T cell repertoires in COVID-19 (TCRdb year 2020). Libraries were constructed by the immunoSEQ multiplex PCR assay. Not all clones reach the TCRdb copy of this immuneACCESS table, which keeps in-frame sequences only. Checked studies attribute under half of the gap to unresolved V genes and leave the rest unexplained. The sample profile shows about 330,000 clones; 88% of them were found once. Roughly 4% of the sample goes to the ten largest clones. Sequencing was carried out using peripheral blood. The receptor set was obtained from a woman aged 50 to 65 with active or convalescent COVID-19.

The chain recombines TRBV7-3 with TRBJ2-1; the D gene is possibly TRBD1 (5 bases). V lost 5 bases to trimming and J lost 2 bases, with 13 bases between them. Germline assignment: CDR1 SGHTA and CDR2 FQGTGA. CDR3 length equals 15 residues. CDR3 residues: CASSPHRITYNEQFF. The CDR3 nucleotides read TGTGCCAGCAGCCCCCACAGGATAACCTACAATGAGCAGTTCTTC.

The chain employs TRBV6-5 and TRBJ1-2; unclear D gene. The CDR3 spans 14 residues. CDR1 is MNHEY, CDR2 SVGAGI, per germline. V lost 7 bases and J lost 6, with 18 bases in between. The CDR3 loop is CASKPNGLWNGYTF. CDR3 bases: TGTGCCAGCAAGCCCAATGGGCTATGGAATGGCTACACCTTC.

The chain has TRBV28 and TRBJ2-2, with 8 bases aligning to TRBD1. Trimming cost V 5 bases and J 7 bases; bases outside gene matches: 15. This CDR3 is 17 amino acids long. Per germline, CDR1 MDHEN and CDR2 SYDVKM. The CDR3 nucleotides are TGTGCCAGCAGTCTTACAGGGGGTCGGTCATTAGTCGGGGAGCTGTTTTTT. This translates into CASSLTGGRSLVGELFF.

This rearrangement joins TRBV19 to TRBJ1-2; 7 bases are a match to TRBD1. The CDR3 length is 14 residues. Per germline, CDR1 LNHDA and CDR2 SQIVND (reference sequence). V shed 9 bases and J 6 bases; nucleotides not matched to a gene: 13. The CDR3 nucleotides are TGTGCCAGCAAGGGGGGACAGAACACGGATGGCTACACCTTC. Translating gives CASKGGQNTDGYTF.

The rearrangement uses TRBV30 and TRBJ1-4; a possible D gene is TRBD1 (5 bases). V was pared by 2 bases and J by 8 bases, with 18 bases between. Germline V CDR1 and CDR2: GTSNPN, SVGIG (reference sequence). The CDR3 has 15 amino acids. CDR3 in amino acids: CAWSPPWQRDEKLFF. DNA of the CDR3: TGTGCCTGGAGTCCCCCCTGGCAGCGGGACGAAAAACTGTTTTTT.

The rearrangement uses TRBV7-8 and TRBJ2-5; 12 bases are a match to TRBD2. Trimming cost V 4 bases and J 2 bases; bases outside gene matches: 8. The CDR3 runs to 17 residues. CDR1 is SGHVS, CDR2 FQNEAQ, per germline. The DNA for the CDR3 is TGTGCCAGCAGCTCGCGACTAGCGGGGGCCTTACAAGAGACCCAGTACTTC. It codes for CASSSRLAGALQETQYF.

This clone was seen once. The chain uses TRBV10-3 and TRBJ2-7, with D possibly being TRBD2 (6 bases). CDR3 size: 15 residues. V lost 0 bases and J 3 bases, leaving 12 bases between the germline ends. Germline V gene sequence: CDR1 ENHRY, CDR2 SYGVKD. DNA of the CDR3: TGTGCCATCAGTGAGTCAGGGCTAGCGAGCTACGAGCAGTACTTC. Amino acids: CAISESGLASYEQYF.

The V gene is TRBV6-5, the J gene TRBJ2-1; TRBD1 aligns across 8 bases. CDR1 and CDR2 from the germline V gene are MNHEY and SVGAGI. The length of the CDR3 is 15 residues. The trim removed 6 bases at V and 7 bases at J, leaving 11 bases unmatched. The CDR3 region has the DNA TGTGCCAGCAGGGCTGGGACAGGCCTGCTAAATGAGCAGTTCTTC. Translation gives CASRAGTGLLNEQFF.

For the CDR3, the DNA is TGTGCCAGCAGCTTAGAAGGCGGGGGTTGGACTGAAGCTTTCTTT. This encodes CASSLEGGGWTEAFF. The chain uses TRBV7-9 and TRBJ1-1; TRBD1 might be the D (5 bases). V lost 1 base, J lost 5 bases, and 14 bases lay in between. The CDR3 runs to 15 residues. Germline V CDR1 and CDR2: SEHNR, FQNEAQ (reference sequence).

CDR3: CASSSLAGPSYNEQFF. The CDR3 coding sequence is TGTGCCAGCAGCTCCTTAGCGGGTCCTTCCTACAATGAGCAGTTCTTC. The genes are TRBV7-6 and TRBJ2-1; TRBD2 matches 7 bases. Germline values: CDR1 SGHVS, CDR2 FNYEAQ. V was clipped by 4 bases and J by 1 base; unmatched bases: 7. The CDR3 sequence is 16 residues long.

The chain joins TRBV15 to TRBJ2-1, with D perhaps TRBD2 (5 bases). Germline values: CDR1 LNHNV, CDR2 YYDKDF (reference sequence). V lost 1 base to trimming and J lost 9 bases, with 10 bases between them. The CDR3 length is 13 residues. DNA of the CDR3: TGTGCCACCAGCAGAGTTACGGGAAGTGAGCAGTTCTTC. Its translation is CATSRVTGSEQFF.

The V gene is TRBV2, the J gene TRBJ2-7, with 7 positions matching TRBD2. Germline V gene lookup returns CDR1 SNHLY and CDR2 FYNNEI. V was pared by 6 bases and J by 1 base, with 15 bases of the junction left unmatched. This CDR3 contains 17 residues. The CDR3 DNA follows: TGTGCCAGCAGGGGAAGAGGGGAGGGTTTATCTTCCTACGAGCAGTACTTC. Translation: CASRGRGEGLSSYEQYF.

The V call is TRBV4-1, the J call TRBJ2-7; possibly TRBD1 for D (6 bases). Trimming took off 0 bases at V and 1 base at J, with 10 bases between the two ends. The CDR3 has 15 amino acids. Germline V lookup: CDR1 MGHRA, CDR2 YSYEKL. CDR3 amino acids: CASSQDVGQSYEQYF. CDR3 DNA sequence: TGCGCCAGCAGCCAAGATGTCGGACAGTCCTACGAGCAGTACTTC.

The V and J genes are TRBV24-1 and TRBJ2-2, with D possibly being TRBD2 (5 bases). The V end was cut by 0 bases, the J end by 1 base, with 8 bases between. In germline, CDR1 is KGHDR, CDR2 SFDVKD. The CDR3 runs to 16 residues. This chain's CDR3 is CATSDLTGRNTGELFF. The CDR3 region has the DNA TGTGCCACCAGTGATTTGACGGGAAGGAACACCGGGGAGCTGTTTTTT.

The rearrangement uses TRBV24-1 and TRBJ1-1; TRBD1 matches 8 bases. The junction had 7 bases not matched to a gene; V was cut back by 9 bases and J by 5 bases. This CDR3 contains 13 residues. Germline CDR1 and CDR2: KGHDR and SFDVKD. Here the CDR3 reads CATQLTGGTEAFF. As DNA, the CDR3 is TGTGCCACCCAGCTTACAGGGGGTACTGAAGCTTTCTTT.

This chain links TRBV6-6 with TRBJ1-3; 7 nucleotides match TRBD1. V was clipped by 5 bases and J by 1 base; unmatched bases: 2. The CDR3 extends over 14 amino acids. Germline CDR1 is MNHNY and CDR2 is SVGAGI (reference sequence). CDR3 in DNA: TGTGCCAGCAGTCAACAGGGGTCTGGAAACACCATATATTTT. It is translated as CASSQQGSGNTIYF.

As to this clone: This same CDR3 is encoded by further DNA sequences in the sample. The J gene is TRBJ1-1, the V gene TRBV7-3, with a possible D match to TRBD1 (6 bases). The V end was cut by 4 bases, the J end by 1 base, with 7 bases between. Per germline, CDR1 SGHTA and CDR2 FQGTGA. The CDR3 runs 13 residues. CDR3 amino acids: CASSSDRNTEAFF. The CDR3 coding sequence is TGTGCCAGCAGCTCGGACAGGAACACTGAAGCTTTCTTT.

V gene TRBV6-5 combines with J gene TRBJ1-3, with 11 bases matching TRBD1. The J segment lost 2 bases and the V segment lost 6 bases, leaving 0 bases of the junction unmatched. The CDR3 length is 14 residues. Germline V gene data show CDR1 as MNHEY and CDR2 as SVGAGI. CDR3 DNA sequence: TGTGCCAGCAGGGGACAGGGGGCTGGAAACACCATATATTTT. Translated, it gives CASRGQGAGNTIYF.

The chain combines TRBV5-6 with TRBJ1-2; the D gene is possibly TRBD1 (5 bases). V shed 0 bases and J shed 4 bases, with 16 bases lying between them. This CDR3 region has 16 residues. The germline CDR1 and CDR2 sequences are SGHDT and YYEEEE. The CDR3 DNA sequence: TGTGCCAGCAGCTTGGAGGGGAAGACCCTCACCTATGGCTACACCTTC. Translated, it gives CASSLEGKTLTYGYTF.

The chain links TRBV4-1 to TRBJ2-4; D may be TRBD2 (6 bases). The germline V gene has CDR1 MGHRA and CDR2 YSYEKL. This CDR3 is 16 amino acids long. V shed 0 bases and J shed 8 bases, with 17 bases lying between them. The CDR3 spells CASSQDNTGVLDIQYF. The CDR3, as DNA: TGCGCCAGCAGCCAAGATAATACGGGAGTCTTAGACATTCAGTACTTC.

CDR3 bases: TGTGCCAGCAGTTTGGGCAGATCCTACTCTGGAAACACCATATATTTT. Encoded protein: CASSLGRSYSGNTIYF. V is TRBV25-1 and J is TRBJ1-3; D unclear. The V gene lost 5 bases and the J gene lost 0 bases, with 14 bases spanning the gap. The CDR3 consists of 16 residues. Germline CDR1 reads MGHDK; CDR2 reads SYGVNS.